The clone carrying this TCR beta chain was seen at least ten times. This sample was included in a study of T cells after yellow fever vaccination. TCRdb re-analysed the 5' RACE reads in MiXCR, keeping a single row per CDR3 protein. The sample contains a few hundred thousand distinct CDR3 sequences, around 4% of which appear only once. Trimming took 2 bases from V and 9 from J, leaving 11 bases between them. The CDR3 is made up of 13 amino acids. The clonotype originates from a man in his late teens or twenties who received the YFV17D yellow fever vaccine. The V and J genes are TRBV12-3 or TRBV12-4 and TRBJ2-1; perhaps TRBD2 as D (5 bases). Material: PBMCs, obtained on the day of the yellow fever booster vaccination. CDR3 DNA sequence: TGTGCCAGCAGTTTACAGGACCGGGGTGAGCAGTTCTTC. It encodes CASSLQDRGEQFF.